This T cell receptor (beta chain) came from a study of PD-1 blockade in classical Hodgkin lymphoma. As concerns this clone: Antigen: not known.

The data were produced by immunoSEQ multiplex PCR, yet TCRdb's version contains in-frame clones alone and is incomplete. The sample has about 97,000 clones; 65% to 85% are singletons. V gave up 1 base and J gave up 3 bases; unmatched junction bases: 4. Germline assignment: CDR1 SEHNR and CDR2 FQNEAQ (reference sequence). This CDR3 has 15 amino acids. The study's findings and limits: Whatever underlies the repertoire differences (possibly disease activity or prior therapy) remains undefined. The study found complete responders had baseline diversity similar to newly diagnosed patients. The CD4+ diversity rise by C4D1 was clearest in complete responders.

Relapse after autologous stem cell transplantation occurred in every patient, and brentuximab vedotin exposure varied. The sequencing used peripheral blood mononuclear cells (PBMCs), collected at baseline. The V call is TRBV7-9, the J call TRBJ2-7, with 9 bases that match TRBD1. The TCR originated in a human donor with classical Hodgkin lymphoma. Written as DNA, the CDR3 is TGTGCCAGCAGCTTAGTACAGGGGGCGTTCTACGAGCAGTACTTC. Translating it yields CASSLVQGAFYEQYF.